A selection of T cell receptor beta chains follows, all from one sample in a study of shared clonotypes between healthy human individuals. Method: immunoSEQ multiplex PCR; TCRdb's copy keeps in-frame clones and lacks some. Among millions of clones listed, around 96% were seen once. The source material was naive CD8+ T cells sorted from blood. These receptors originate from a man between 18 and 35 years old in good health. Each CDR3 is given without its conserved first and last residue. Part of the rows lack a size; the others show once, few, many or a class for expanded clones.

j_gene	v_gene	len	abundance	CDR3aa
TRBJ1-2	TRBV19	11	.	ASSPGQGWGYT
TRBJ2-7	TRBV7-6	13	.	ASSLEGAKTYEQY
TRBJ1-2	TRBV25-1	13	.	ASSESVRGANGYT
TRBJ2-7	TRBV19	6	.	ATYEQY
TRBJ2-2	TRBV2	10	.	ASSEPTGELF
TRBJ2-7	TRBV15	15	.	ATSRAASGSLSYEQY
TRBJ2-5	TRBV21-1	10	.	ASSKTQETQY
TRBJ2-2	TRBV25-1	11	.	ARRPGIGGELF
TRBJ2-7	TRBV4-2	15	.	ASSQDGTGGIPYEQY
TRBJ2-5	TRBV28	14	.	ASSLEGQAFQETQY
TRBJ1-6	TRBV7-9	10	.	ASSSNPGPLH
TRBJ1-2	TRBV25-1	12	.	ASSESWVGYGYT
TRBJ1-5	TRBV27	15	.	ASSLLGEDLSNQPQH
TRBJ2-7	TRBV9	12	once	ASSAGLAGAEQY
TRBJ2-3	TRBV7-9	14	.	ASTQMEGPSTDTQY
TRBJ1-1	TRBV2	12	.	ASSEYGEGPEAF
TRBJ2-1	TRBV29-1	13	.	SVDSQGSRGNEQF
TRBJ2-5	TRBV5-1	11	.	ASSLDAEETQY
TRBJ2-5	TRBV27	9	.	ASSAGGTQY
TRBJ2-7	TRBV28	12	.	ASSLTGGSYEQY